This entry describes one T cell receptor (beta chain). From germline, CDR1 is LNHDA and CDR2 SQIVND (reference sequence). Trimming left V 5 bases short and J 6 bases short, with 20 bases between. CDR3 size: 15 residues. This sample was taken from a study of OX40 agonist ivuxolimab in advanced cancers. Using immunoSEQ multiplex PCR, the repertoire was profiled, and TCRdb retains in-frame clones only, with some absent. The sample has 65,000 to 75,000 clones; approximately 90% are singletons. This rearrangement joins TRBV19 to TRBJ2-7, with a possible D match to TRBD2 (7 bases). Specimen: CD4+ or CD8+ T cells sorted from blood, collected in a trial of the OX40 agonist ivuxolimab. The TCR was taken from an adult with an advanced solid tumor such as melanoma, head and neck, liver or kidney cancer. The CDR3 region is CASSQGGGFKGEQYF. DNA for the CDR3: TGTGCCAGTAGTCAAGGGGGGGGCTTTAAGGGCGAGCAGTACTTC.